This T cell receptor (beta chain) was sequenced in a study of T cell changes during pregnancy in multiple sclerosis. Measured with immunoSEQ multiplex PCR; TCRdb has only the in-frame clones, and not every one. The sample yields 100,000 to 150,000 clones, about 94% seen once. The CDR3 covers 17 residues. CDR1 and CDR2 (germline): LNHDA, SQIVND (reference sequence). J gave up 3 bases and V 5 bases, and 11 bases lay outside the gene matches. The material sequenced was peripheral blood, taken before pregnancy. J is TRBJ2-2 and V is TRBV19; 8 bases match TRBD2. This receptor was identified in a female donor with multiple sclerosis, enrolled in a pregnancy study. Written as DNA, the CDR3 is TGTGCCAGTAGTTTAGGGTGGCTAGCGGGTTACACCGGGGAGCTGTTTTTT. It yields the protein CASSLGWLAGYTGELFF. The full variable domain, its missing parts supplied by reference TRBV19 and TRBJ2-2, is DGGITQSPKYLFRKEGQNVTLSCEQNLNHDAMYWYRQDPGQGLRLIYYSQIVNDFQKGDIAEGYSVSREKKESFPLTVTSAQKNPTAFYLCASSLGWLAGYTGELFFGEGSRLTVL.